The T cell receptor beta chain under discussion was sequenced for a study of Ad26.COV2.S vaccination and SARS-CoV-2 variants. Study results and caveats: Spike-specific TCR breadth in vaccine recipients exceeded that seen in placebo recipients. Measures of TCR breadth and depth may have fallen short of total T cell responses. Substantial breadth was reportedly displayed by spike-specific CD8+ and CD4+ T cell responses after vaccination.

Comment on this clone: Its antigen is undetermined.

The CDR3 runs 14 residues. Trimming cost V 2 bases and J 12 bases, with 18 bases left between them. Germline V gene sequence: CDR1 SGHRS, CDR2 YFSETQ. The method was immunoSEQ multiplex PCR; TCRdb's version includes in-frame clones alone and lacks a portion of them. Among about 7,100 clones listed, roughly 89% were seen once. This sequence was found in a human donor who had recovered from COVID-19. This rearrangement joins TRBV5-1 to TRBJ2-4; D is possibly TRBD2 (6 bases). Sequencing used peripheral blood, obtained after recovery from COVID-19. In DNA form, the CDR3 reads TGCGCCAGCAGCTTAAATTTGGAGGGCGCAGCTCAGTACTTC. Translation gives CASSLNLEGAAQYF.